This TCR beta chain originates from a study of blood T cells in healthy people across ages. To note about this clonotype: Its matching antigen is unknown.

In germline, CDR1 is LGHDT, CDR2 YNNKEL (reference sequence). CDR3 length equals 17 residues. V lost 0 bases, J lost 9 bases, and 15 bases stayed unmatched. Findings and limits, study-wide: As naive T cell percentage varied, TCR beta diversity correlated strongly with it.

For every donor, a draw yielded around 10 milliliters of peripheral blood. A sample-barcoded 5' primer and a J-beta primer mix were used in a second PCR of about 7 to 12 cycles. The template-switch adaptor, which had 12 random nucleotides, put a tag on each cDNA molecule. No fewer than 3 million CDR3-containing paired-end reads came from each sample. One entry per CDR3 protein results from TCRdb running MiXCR on the 5' RACE reads. The repertoire consists of about 830,000 distinct CDR3 sequences, with around 68% occurring once and the leading ten covering roughly 25%. This clonotype was obtained from a man aged 25-40 years in good health. Sequencing was done on a sample of blood. The chain couples TRBV3-1 to TRBJ2-3, with TRBD1 matching over 7 bases. The CDR3 protein is CASSQDPPDRPLGTQYF. CDR3 bases: TGTGCCAGCAGCCAAGATCCGCCGGACAGGCCTTTGGGCACGCAGTATTTT.